Below, 5 T cell receptor beta chains from the same sample are listed, as sequenced in a study of blood T cell repertoires in COVID-19. The repertoire was sequenced with immunoSEQ multiplex PCR; TCRdb's copy has only in-frame clones and lacks some. This sample has roughly 440,000 clones, with 70% to 90% found just once. What was sequenced was peripheral blood. The receptors shown here come from a woman aged 50 to 65 with COVID-19, enrolled during active disease.

This clone has more than one count but fewer than ten. The V and J genes are TRBV13 and TRBJ1-1, with 7 positions matching TRBD1. The V gene's germline CDR1 is PRHDT and CDR2 FYEKMQ (reference sequence). After removal of 2 bases from V and 4 bases from J, the junction contained 4 bases not matched to a gene. The CDR3 contains 14 residues. Here the CDR3 reads CASSLTGAGTEAFF. The CDR3, as DNA: TGTGCCAGCAGCTTAACAGGGGCGGGCACTGAAGCTTTCTTT.

The J gene is TRBJ1-2, the V gene TRBV6-1; TRBD1 matches 8 bases. The V gene end was trimmed by 0 bases and the J gene end by 2 bases; junction bases not matched to a gene: 5. Germline V gene sequence: CDR1 MNHNS, CDR2 SASEGT. The CDR3 spans 16 residues. The CDR3 spells CASSEAGGQANYGYTF. The CDR3 region has the DNA TGTGCCAGCAGTGAAGCGGGGGGACAGGCAAACTATGGCTACACCTTC.

The sample holds one count of this clone. V usage is TRBV7-2 and J usage is TRBJ1-3, with D unresolved. CDR1 SGHTA and CDR2 FQGNSA come from the germline V gene. This CDR3 is built from 15 residues. V gave up 2 bases and J gave up 0 bases, with 8 bases separating them. The CDR3 protein is CASSLRVFSGNTIYF. CDR3 in DNA: TGTGCCAGCAGCTTAAGAGTCTTCTCTGGAAACACCATATATTTT.

For the CDR3, the DNA is TGTGCCAGCGGGGGCCACTACGAGCAGTACTTC. This codes for CASGGHYEQYF. This chain links TRBV2 with TRBJ2-7, with a tentative D call TRBD1 (6 bases). Trimming removed 8 bases at V and 3 bases at J, with 8 bases between. Germline lookup yields CDR1 SNHLY and CDR2 FYNNEI. The CDR3 has 11 residues.

This chain uses TRBV24-1 with TRBJ2-5; 9 positions match TRBD1. The CDR3 is made up of 15 amino acids. V lost 1 base, J lost 7 bases, and 6 bases stayed unmatched. Germline CDR1 KGHDR, CDR2 SFDVKD. The CDR3 loop reads CATSDLTGGEWTQYF. CDR3 bases: TGTGCCACCAGTGATTTAACAGGGGGCGAGTGGACCCAGTACTTC.